This TCR beta chain came from a study of blood T cell repertoires in COVID-19. Study-level background: Nucleic acid was either cDNA or gDNA, and it came from T cells, B-cell-depleted T cells, or PBMCs.

Libraries were prepared by immunoSEQ multiplex PCR; TCRdb keeps only in-frame clonotypes and omits some of them. The data show around 290,000 clones, roughly nine tenths seen once. CDR3 length: 15 amino acids. V was clipped by 5 bases and J by 1 base, with 14 bases between them. CDR1 ENHRY and CDR2 SYGVKD come from the germline V gene. The TCR originated in a woman aged 25 to 39 with COVID-19, enrolled during active disease. Sequencing used peripheral blood. V gene TRBV10-3 combines with J gene TRBJ1-1; tentative D call: TRBD1 (5 bases). In DNA form, the CDR3 reads TGTGCCATCAGTAAAGGGACGGGAGCGAACACTGAAGCTTTCTTT. Protein product: CAISKGTGANTEAFF.